This T cell receptor beta chain was captured by sequencing in a study of blood T cells in healthy people across ages. The study's findings and limits: Calculation of diversity from one million T cells yielded estimates considered to be underestimates.

The CDR3 length is 14 residues. The V and J ends lost 1 base and 5 bases, in that order; junction bases with no gene match: 4. Germline V CDR1 and CDR2: LNHDA, SQIVND (reference sequence). Then a second PCR, running about 7 to 11 cycles, was carried out with a sample-barcoded 5' primer and a J-beta primer mix. TCRdb called the 5' RACE reads again in MiXCR, with one record for every CDR3 protein. Here the sample spans just under 550,000 distinct CDR3 sequences, 20% to 30% being singletons. Researchers report isolating at least 6 million PBMCs per sample. About this clonotype itself: Its antigen remains unidentified.

These sequences were also reported in another study, on T cells of mothers and their children.

The sample was blood. This TCR was sampled from a boy between 10 and 17 years old in good health. The chain is built from TRBV19 and TRBJ2-5; TRBD2 matches at 7 bases. The DNA of the CDR3 is TGTGCCAGTAGTATAGTGGGAGGGTGGGAGACCCAGTACTTC. It codes for CASSIVGGWETQYF.